This entry features one T cell receptor beta chain sequence. This entry belongs to a study of shared clonotypes between healthy human individuals. Study-wide context: Donors, aged 18 to 49, were a couple of women and a few men.

The quantity of DNA used in unsorted PBMC replicate PCRs was approximately 300 ng, corresponding to 25,000 to 35,000 T cell genomes. It was on ten immunoSEQ deep assay plates that unsorted PBMC DNA was sequenced. Here immunoSEQ multiplex PCR was the method, and the copy in TCRdb shows in-frame clones only, minus some. The sample includes roughly 500,000 clones, over 60% seen only once; the top ten take around 13%. V lost 5 bases and J 0 bases, leaving 10 bases between the germline ends. The CDR3 loop spans 14 amino acids. Germline CDR1 reads LNHDA; CDR2 reads SQIVND (reference sequence). Among the donors, all were Caucasian adults who lived in Nashville, Tennessee.

Sample: PBMCs. This clonotype was obtained from a woman aged 40 to 50 in good health. Some clones in this sample may be carry-over from other donors' samples. The V and J genes are TRBV19 and TRBJ1-2; D gene unclear. The CDR3 here is CASSPSRANYGYTF. CDR3 sequence (DNA): TGTGCCAGTAGTCCCAGCCGAGCTAACTATGGCTACACCTTC.